One T cell receptor beta chain is described in this entry. Its matching antigen is unknown. This record comes from a study of T-cell memory formation after mild COVID-19. Whole-study results and caveats: Whether second-wave clones peaking at day 37 were SARS-CoV-2 specific went unconfirmed. Shrinking CD4+ clones resided mostly in CM and EM, and CD8+ ones in EMRA. A second wave expanding day 15 to 37 was CD4+-biased; contracting clones were balanced.

Per germline, CDR1 SGHDT and CDR2 YYEEEE. Trimming took off 2 bases at V and 4 bases at J, with 22 bases between the two ends. The CDR3 has 17 amino acids. TCRdb used MiXCR to reprocess the 5' RACE reads, holding one entry per CDR3 protein. The sample yields 200,000 or so distinct CDR3 sequences, 16% seen once. The source is an adult woman who had mild COVID-19 (a few samples of this study predate the infection). Cell type and time point are not known. V gene TRBV5-6 combines with J gene TRBJ2-7, with D tentatively TRBD1 (5 bases). Specimen: PBMCs or a T cell subset sorted from them (not recorded which). The DNA of the CDR3 is TGTGCCAGCAGCTTTCGGTTCGTAGCAGGGATGGTATACGAGCAGTACTTC. It encodes CASSFRFVAGMVYEQYF.